The 2 T cell receptor beta chains given below trace back to one sample, sequenced in a study of monozygotic twins with inflammatory bowel disease. TCRdb reprocessed the 5' RACE reads; each CDR3 protein has one entry and no DNA is given. Here the sample table reports hundreds of thousands of distinct CDR3 sequences. The sample taken for sequencing was blood. The receptors derive from a human donor with ulcerative colitis or Crohn's disease, or a healthy co-twin of an affected twin (not recorded which).

This sequence joins TRBV7-9 and TRBJ2-1; the TRBD1 assignment by TCRdb is unverifiable without DNA. CDR3 length: 15 residues. CDR1 and CDR2 (germline): SEHNR, FQNEAQ (reference sequence). CDR3 amino acids: CASSSRGQPNNEQFF. Full variable domain (missing parts from reference TRBV7-9 and TRBJ2-1): DTGVSQNPRHKITKRGQNVTFRCDPISEHNRLYWYRQTLGQGPEFLTYFQNEAQLEKSRLLSDRFSAERPKGSFSTLEIQRTEQGDSAMYLCASSSRGQPNNEQFFGPGTRLTVL.

The rearrangement uses TRBV5-1 and TRBJ2-5. The length of the CDR3 is 15 residues. Germline V CDR1 and CDR2: SGHRS, YFSETQ. CDR3 region: CASSLAQMVQETQYF. The full variable domain, with the rest looked up from reference TRBV5-1 and TRBJ2-5, is KAGVTQTPRYLIKTRGQQVTLSCSPISGHRSVSWYQQTPGQGLQFLFEYFSETQRNKGNFPGRFSGRQFSNSRSEMNVSTLELGDSALYLCASSLAQMVQETQYFGPGTRLLVL.